The 28 T cell receptor beta chains below all came from one sample that was sequenced in a study of shared clonotypes between healthy human individuals. TCRdb's copy holds only in-frame clones and misses some; the assay was immunoSEQ multiplex PCR. The table shows fewer than 400,000 clones, with under 80% occurring only once. The sample comprised memory CD4+ T cells sorted from blood. The subset here: CD45RA-negative fraction. Every receptor here comes from a man aged 25-40 years in good health.

This clone showed up just once. The chain couples TRBV5-4 to TRBJ2-1; 8 positions agree with TRBD1. The CDR3 has 15 amino acids. Germline V CDR1 and CDR2: SGHNT, YYREEE (reference sequence). The V gene end was trimmed by 5 bases and the J gene end by 4 bases; junction bases not matched to a gene: 8. CDR3 sequence (DNA): TGTGCCAGCAGTACGCGGGACAGGCCATACAATGAGCAGTTCTTC. The encoded protein is CASSTRDRPYNEQFF. The entire variable domain, with the rest obtained from reference TRBV5-4 and TRBJ2-1, is as follows: ETGVTQSPTHLIKTRGQQVTLRCSSQSGHNTVSWYQQALGQGPQFIFQYYREEENGRGNFPPRFSGLQFPNYSSELNVNALELDDSALYLCASSTRDRPYNEQFFGPGTRLTVL.

A few counts support this clone. V gene TRBV5-5 combines with J gene TRBJ2-1; TRBD1 might be the D (6 bases). Between the trimmed V and J ends, which lost 0 bases and 8 bases, there was a span of 15 bases. The CDR3 consists of 15 residues. CDR1 SGHKS and CDR2 YYEKEE come from the germline V gene (reference sequence). The CDR3 loop reads CASSLAEGTFDEQFF. CDR3 bases: TGTGCCAGCAGCTTGGCCGAGGGGACATTTGATGAGCAGTTCTTC. The variable domain in full, completed from reference TRBV5-5 and TRBJ2-1, reads DAGVTQSPTHLIKTRGQQVTLRCSPISGHKSVSWYQQVLGQGPQFIFQYYEKEERGRGNFPDRFSARQFPNYSSELNVNALLLGDSALYLCASSLAEGTFDEQFFGPGTRLTVL.

The chain links TRBV5-1 to TRBJ2-7; 7 bases are shared with TRBD2. From germline, CDR1 is SGHRS and CDR2 YFSETQ. V trimming: 0 bases; J trimming: 2 bases; junction bases outside the gene matches: 5. The CDR3 runs 15 residues. The CDR3 DNA follows: TGCGCCAGCAGCTTGGTTTCGGGAGGCCCCTACGAGCAGTACTTC. It codes for CASSLVSGGPYEQYF.

The chain combines TRBV7-8 with TRBJ2-1; D call uncertain. Trimming shortened V by 0 bases and J by 7 bases, and 13 bases separated the two germline ends. The V gene's germline CDR1 is SGHVS and CDR2 FQNEAQ. The CDR3 is made up of 15 amino acids. For the CDR3, the DNA is TGTGCCAGCAGCTTAGCGCTCGAGCGTATTAATGAGCAGTTCTTC. Translated: CASSLALERINEQFF.

This chain joins TRBV5-1 and TRBJ1-2; TRBD1 agrees at 8 bases. J lost 4 bases, V lost 3 bases, and 5 bases had no gene match. This CDR3 region has 14 residues. In germline, CDR1 is SGHRS, CDR2 YFSETQ. CDR3 in DNA: TGCGCCAGCAGCTCGGAACAGGGGGTCTATGGCTACACCTTC. It is translated as CASSSEQGVYGYTF.

The V gene is TRBV6-1, the J gene TRBJ2-3; 7 positions match TRBD1. Germline V lookup: CDR1 MNHNS, CDR2 SASEGT. The CDR3 has 15 residues. V lost 4 bases, J lost 6 bases, and 10 bases stayed unmatched. Here the CDR3 DNA reads TGTGCCAGCAGTGTAGACAGGGTATCGCATGATACGCAGTATTTT. Translating it yields CASSVDRVSHDTQYF.

The gene calls are TRBV7-2 and TRBJ2-7, with 7 bases lining up with TRBD1. The CDR3 spans 14 residues. CDR1 and CDR2 from the germline V gene are SGHTA and FQGNSA. The ends lost 3 bases at V and 5 bases at J; junction bases unmatched: 7. The CDR3 DNA reads as TGTGCCAGCAGCTTCGGGTACAGGGGAAACGAGCAGTACTTC. Its protein product is CASSFGYRGNEQYF.

The chain is built from TRBV11-1 and TRBJ2-3; 9 nucleotides align to TRBD1. The CDR3 runs to 19 residues. Germline V CDR1 and CDR2: SGHAT, FQDESV (reference sequence). After removal of 5 bases from V and 1 base from J, the junction contained 16 bases not matched to a gene. This chain's CDR3 is CASSQKRTGEDWGTDTQYF. For the CDR3, the DNA is TGTGCCAGCAGCCAAAAAAGGACAGGGGAGGATTGGGGCACAGATACGCAGTATTTT.

The chain combines TRBV5-4 with TRBJ2-2; the D gene is possibly TRBD2 (6 bases). The length of the CDR3 is 17 residues. In germline, CDR1 is SGHNT, CDR2 YYREEE (reference sequence). Between the trimmed V and J ends, which lost 2 bases and 7 bases, there was a span of 21 bases. The CDR3 is CASSLDKTSRGVGELFF. The CDR3 DNA sequence: TGTGCCAGCAGCTTAGATAAGACTAGTCGGGGCGTCGGGGAGCTGTTTTTT.

This chain links TRBV18 with TRBJ1-1; no clear D. With 2 bases removed from V and 4 bases from J, the gap between germline ends came to 14 bases. CDR1 is KGHSH and CDR2 is LQKENI in the germline V gene. The CDR3 extends over 15 amino acids. CDR3 in DNA: TGTGCCAGCTCACCAGACCCACTCGTGGGCACTGAAGCTTTCTTT. It yields the protein CASSPDPLVGTEAFF.

In the case of this clone: A much larger clone sits a single nucleotide away, making a read error possible. V and J are TRBV19 and TRBJ1-5; D is undetermined. With 2 bases removed from V and 0 bases from J, the gap between germline ends came to 5 bases. The CDR3 spans 14 residues. The germline gives CDR1 LNHDA, CDR2 SQIVND (reference sequence). This chain's CDR3 is CASSITNSNQPQHF. The CDR3 coding sequence is TGTGCCAGTAGTATAACGAATAGCAATCAGCCCCAGCATTTT. Combining the CDR3 with reference TRBV19 and TRBJ1-5 gives the whole variable domain DGGITQSPKYLFRKEGQNVTLSCEQNLNHDAMYWYRQDPGQGLRLIYYSQIVNDFQKGDIAEGYSVSREKKESFPLTVTSAQKNPTAFYLCASSITNSNQPQHFGDGTRLSIL.

This rearrangement joins TRBV5-1 to TRBJ1-2, with D possibly being TRBD1 (5 bases). CDR3 length equals 19 residues. CDR1 and CDR2 (germline): SGHRS, YFSETQ. V gave up 4 bases and J gave up 0 bases, with 25 bases separating them. CDR3 nucleotides: TGCGCCAGCAGCCCGGGGGTAGGGGCGCGTGTCTCAGCTAACTATGGCTACACCTTC. Translation: CASSPGVGARVSANYGYTF. Full variable domain (rest looked up from reference TRBV5-1 and TRBJ1-2): KAGVTQTPRYLIKTRGQQVTLSCSPISGHRSVSWYQQTPGQGLQFLFEYFSETQRNKGNFPGRFSGRQFSNSRSEMNVSTLELGDSALYLCASSPGVGARVSANYGYTFGSGTRLTVV.

This chain joins TRBV5-4 and TRBJ1-2; 7 bases line up with TRBD1. V lost 0 bases and J lost 4; bases outside the gene matches: 3. Germline V gene sequence: CDR1 SGHNT, CDR2 YYREEE (reference sequence). The CDR3 runs 14 residues. The CDR3 reads CASSLVGTVYGYTF. CDR3 DNA: TGTGCCAGCAGCTTGGTGGGGACAGTCTATGGCTACACCTTC.

The rearrangement joins TRBV18 to TRBJ1-2; D is perhaps TRBD1 (6 bases). Trimming took off 3 bases at V and 2 bases at J, with 13 bases between the two ends. The CDR3 sequence is 15 residues long. Germline V gene data show CDR1 as KGHSH and CDR2 as LQKENI. The CDR3 here is CASSPKQGPNYGYTF. CDR3 DNA sequence: TGTGCCAGCTCACCGAAACAGGGTCCAAACTATGGCTACACCTTC.

V gene TRBV6-1 combines with J gene TRBJ2-3, with D uncertain. Germline CDR1 reads MNHNS; CDR2 reads SASEGT. V was trimmed by 6 bases and J by 13 bases, leaving 17 bases between them. The CDR3 is made up of 12 amino acids. This CDR3 reads CASSAYTFPEYF. In DNA form, the CDR3 reads TGTGCCAGCAGCGCTTACACCTTTCCTGAGTATTTT.

The CDR3 reads CAWSVPGLERYEQYF. CDR3 DNA sequence: TGTGCCTGGAGTGTCCCGGGACTAGAGCGTTACGAGCAGTACTTC. The chain has TRBV30 and TRBJ2-7, with 8 bases identical to TRBD2. The CDR3 sequence is 15 residues long. Unmatched junction bases numbered 8, after V lost 0 bases and J lost 4 bases. CDR1 is GTSNPN, CDR2 SVGIG, per germline (reference sequence).

V usage is TRBV19 and J usage is TRBJ2-5; D is possibly TRBD1 (6 bases). V was trimmed by 3 bases and J by 5 bases, leaving 16 bases between them. The CDR3 has 15 residues. Germline V lookup: CDR1 LNHDA, CDR2 SQIVND (reference sequence). This chain's CDR3 is CASSISGVSRETQYF. The CDR3 DNA sequence: TGTGCCAGTAGTATTTCAGGGGTCTCGAGGGAGACCCAGTACTTC.

The chain couples TRBV4-1 to TRBJ2-5, with 9 bases aligning to TRBD2. The CDR3 spans 17 residues. Germline CDR1 MGHRA, CDR2 YSYEKL. V trimming: 1 base; J trimming: 5 bases; junction bases outside the gene matches: 11. This chain's CDR3 is CASSQVVAGARRETQYF. In DNA form, the CDR3 reads TGCGCCAGCAGCCAAGTGGTAGCGGGGGCACGTCGGGAGACCCAGTACTTC.

The chain uses TRBV14 and TRBJ2-1; tentative D call: TRBD2 (6 bases). Germline V CDR1 and CDR2: SGHDN, FVKESK. CDR3 size: 16 residues. The germline V and J ends were trimmed by 1 base and 4 bases, with 14 bases remaining between them. The CDR3 DNA sequence: TGTGCCAGCAGCCAAGCTCGGGGACTCCAGTACAATGAGCAGTTCTTC. Amino acid sequence: CASSQARGLQYNEQFF.

The count of this clone is one. This sample also contains other DNA sequences that code for the same CDR3. The rearrangement uses TRBV6-5 and TRBJ2-1; the D call may be TRBD1 or TRBD2 (5 bases each). The V gene's germline CDR1 is MNHEY and CDR2 SVGAGI. This CDR3 spans 15 amino acids. The V gene lost 5 bases and the J gene lost 0 bases, with 11 bases spanning the gap. The CDR3 DNA sequence: TGTGCCAGCAGTCGGGACCGCACCTCCTACAATGAGCAGTTCTTC. Translated, it gives CASSRDRTSYNEQFF.

The chain combines TRBV27 with TRBJ2-3; D gene uncertain. The germline V gene encodes CDR1 MNHEY and CDR2 SMNVEV (reference sequence). The CDR3 runs to 12 residues. V lost 6 bases to trimming and J lost 0 bases, with 4 bases between them. The CDR3 bases are TGTGCCAGCAGGACTAGCACAGATACGCAGTATTTT. Translated, it gives CASRTSTDTQYF.

The CDR3 sequence: CASSGERGQETQYF. In DNA form, the CDR3 reads TGTGCCAGCAGTGGTGAAAGGGGGCAAGAGACCCAGTACTTC. The chain employs TRBV2 and TRBJ2-5; a weak D match, TRBD1 (6 bases). The V and J ends lost 4 bases and 2 bases respectively, with 11 bases between them. CDR1 and CDR2 from the germline V gene are SNHLY and FYNNEI. CDR3 length: 14 amino acids.

The chain has TRBV5-1 and TRBJ2-5, with 7 positions matching TRBD1. The V gene end was trimmed by 5 bases and the J gene end by 5 bases; junction bases not matched to a gene: 9. Germline loops: CDR1 SGHRS, CDR2 YFSETQ. There are 14 residues in the CDR3. Here the CDR3 DNA reads TGCGCCAGCAGACCGGGACAGCCTGGGGAGACCCAGTACTTC. It codes for CASRPGQPGETQYF.

V is TRBV2 and J is TRBJ2-2; 14 bases agree with TRBD2. CDR3 length equals 17 residues. Germline V gene lookup returns CDR1 SNHLY and CDR2 FYNNEI. Trimming at V came to 6 bases and at J to 2 bases, leaving 5 bases not matched to a gene. The CDR3 DNA is TGTGCCAGCAGAGGGGGACTAGCGGGAGTTAACACCGGGGAGCTGTTTTTT. Protein product: CASRGGLAGVNTGELFF.

This clone was picked up a small number of times. The gene calls are TRBV7-2 and TRBJ2-7; a possible D gene is TRBD1 (5 bases). Trimming pared 0 bases from V and 6 bases from J, leaving 12 bases between. The CDR3 sequence is 14 residues long. In germline, CDR1 is SGHTA, CDR2 FQGNSA. CDR3 amino acids: CASSLAAGSSEQYF. CDR3 DNA: TGTGCCAGCAGCTTAGCAGCAGGGTCGAGCGAGCAGTACTTC.

This chain uses TRBV2 with TRBJ2-7, with D uncertain. CDR1 and CDR2 from the germline V gene are SNHLY and FYNNEI. Trimming stripped 2 bases from V and 2 bases from J, with 7 bases between. The CDR3 extends over 13 amino acids. This chain's CDR3 is CASSERAAYEQYF. Here the CDR3 DNA reads TGTGCCAGCAGTGAAAGGGCAGCCTACGAGCAGTACTTC.

In nucleotides, the CDR3 is TGTGCCAGCAGAGAACAGGGCAGAGTCACCTTC. Translation gives CASREQGRVTF. This chain connects TRBV6-5 to TRBJ1-2, with D perhaps matching TRBD1 (6 bases). Per the germline V gene, CDR1 is MNHEY and CDR2 is SVGAGI. The CDR3 has 11 residues. V lost 6 bases and J 13 bases, leaving 15 bases between the germline ends.

Only a few counts were recorded for this clone. The V gene is TRBV2, the J gene TRBJ2-1; 7 nucleotides match TRBD2. Trimming took 6 bases from V and 8 from J; bases not matched to a gene: 13. Germline V CDR1 and CDR2: SNHLY, FYNNEI. The CDR3 has 15 residues. CDR3 residues: CASRGRGGPWDEQFF. Here the CDR3 DNA reads TGTGCCAGCAGGGGGCGGGGAGGGCCTTGGGATGAGCAGTTCTTC.